Sequencing of this T cell receptor beta chain was carried out in a study of T cell responses to AZD1222 COVID-19 vaccine. Deletions cut 2 bases from V and 5 bases from J, with 9 bases between. Germline V gene lookup returns CDR1 MDHEN and CDR2 SYDVKM. The CDR3 has 13 residues. Some clones are missing from TCRdb's copy, which holds only in-frame ones; the method was immunoSEQ multiplex PCR. This sample has roughly 100,000 clones, with more than 85% found just once. The receptor was derived from an adult in good health. The starting material was peripheral blood, obtained on day 0 of AZD1222 vaccination. The genes are TRBV28 and TRBJ1-2; weak D call: TRBD1 (5 bases). Here the CDR3 reads CASSLGTSYGYTF. Written as DNA, the CDR3 is TGTGCCAGCAGTTTAGGGACTTCATATGGCTACACCTTC.